Sequencing of this TCR beta chain was carried out in a study of blood T cell repertoires in COVID-19. Turning to the study itself: Collection of acute and convalescent COVID-19 samples took place in the United States, Italy and Spain. In each case, the material was cDNA or gDNA derived from T cells, B-cell-depleted T cells, or PBMCs.

This clone was seen a single time. As handled by the study authors: It was from reference gene primer amplification that nucleated cell counts were estimated. Profiling relied on immunoSEQ multiplex PCR, and the TCRdb table lists in-frame clones only, not all of them. The DNA gave D and trimming, while V, J and clone size come from that table. Of 65,000 to 95,000 clones in the sample, 88% were seen once. Trimming at V came to 7 bases and at J to 4 bases, leaving 7 bases not matched to a gene. The CDR3 loop spans 14 amino acids. CDR1 is MDHEN, CDR2 SYDVKM, per germline. V gene TRBV28 combines with J gene TRBJ2-3, with 8 bases that match TRBD1. The sequence was collected from a man between 65 and 85 years old with acute or convalescent COVID-19. The sequencing sample was made of peripheral blood. CDR3 DNA sequence: TGTGCCAGCACCAGGGACAGGATAGCAGATACGCAGTATTTT. This translates into CASTRDRIADTQYF. Complete variable domain (other parts from reference TRBV28 and TRBJ2-3): DVKVTQSSRYLVKRTGEKVFLECVQDMDHENMFWYRQDPGLGLRLIYFSYDVKMKEKGDIPEGYSVSREKKERFSLILESASTNQTSMYLCASTRDRIADTQYFGPGTRLTVL.